These 17 T cell receptor beta chains were all obtained from the same sample, sequenced in a study of blood T cells in healthy people across ages. PCR was performed a second time for about 6 to 12 cycles using a sample-barcoded 5' primer and a J-beta primer mix. TCRdb called the 5' RACE reads again in MiXCR, with one record for every CDR3 protein. The sample shows roughly 1.6 million distinct CDR3 sequences, roughly a third of them seen only once. Specimen: blood. The receptors derive from a woman aged 30 to 39 in good health.

The genes are TRBV7-9 and TRBJ2-7; TRBD2 matches 11 bases. The CDR3 covers 15 residues. V dropped 4 bases and J dropped 4; count of bases not matched to a gene: 6. Germline values: CDR1 SEHNR, CDR2 FQNEAQ (reference sequence). Here the CDR3 reads CASSSSGGLVYEQYF. The CDR3 region has the DNA TGTGCCAGCAGCTCTAGCGGGGGGCTCGTGTACGAGCAGTACTTC.

This clonotype came up a few times. The chain is built from TRBV3-1 and TRBJ2-3; perhaps TRBD2 as D (6 bases). The V end was cut by 0 bases, the J end by 4 bases, with 20 bases between. This CDR3 has 18 amino acids. Germline CDR1 is LGHDT and CDR2 is YNNKEL (reference sequence). The CDR3 sequence: CASSQDRGSWLEPDTQYF. The CDR3 DNA is TGTGCCAGCAGCCAAGATCGGGGGTCGTGGCTAGAGCCAGATACGCAGTATTTT.

This clonotype was observed a few times. The chain recombines TRBV9 with TRBJ1-5; 7 bases are shared with TRBD1. Germline V gives CDR1 SGDLS, CDR2 YYNGEE. CDR3 size: 15 residues. V was clipped by 0 bases and J by 2 bases; unmatched bases: 2. For the CDR3, the DNA is TGTGCCAGCAGCGTAGAGGGGACAGGCAATCAGCCCCAGCATTTT. The encoded protein is CASSVEGTGNQPQHF.

This clonotype was detected only a few times. This sequence joins TRBV10-3 and TRBJ2-1, with D uncertain. Germline V gene sequence: CDR1 ENHRY, CDR2 SYGVKD. V was pared by 2 bases and J by 6 bases, with 8 bases between. The CDR3 spans 13 residues. The CDR3 sequence: CAISEGFGNEQFF. The CDR3 coding sequence is TGTGCCATCAGTGAGGGTTTTGGCAATGAGCAGTTCTTC.

This clonotype was detected ten times or more. The chain recombines TRBV20-1 with TRBJ2-7, with a possible D match to TRBD2 (7 bases). Germline CDR1 is DFQATT and CDR2 is SNEGSKA (reference sequence). Trimming stripped 6 bases from V and 0 bases from J, with 18 bases between. The CDR3 covers 15 residues. CDR3 bases: TGCAGTGCCGCGGGGGCGCGGGGGACCTCCTACGAGCAGTACTTC. Residues: CSAAGARGTSYEQYF.

Points on this clonotype: Since a much larger clone is just one base distant, this may be a read error. The rearrangement links TRBV6-5 to TRBJ1-1; TRBD1 is a possible D gene (6 bases). The CDR3 extends over 12 amino acids. Looked up from germline, CDR1 is MNHEY and CDR2 is SVGAGI. CDR3 DNA sequence: TGTGCCGGCAGTGGACAGACCACTGAAGCTTTCTTT. Translation gives CAGSGQTTEAFF.

This clonotype was seen only a few times. The chain uses TRBV6-1 and TRBJ2-5, with D possibly being TRBD2 (7 bases). Germline CDR1 reads MNHNS; CDR2 reads SASEGT. The CDR3 has 13 amino acids. V lost 7 bases to trimming and J lost 5 bases, with 14 bases between them. The CDR3 region is CASMGGGPETQYF. In DNA, the CDR3 is TGTGCCAGCATGGGCGGGGGCCCGGAGACCCAGTACTTC.

This clonotype was detected many times. The V call is TRBV5-1, the J call TRBJ2-3, with D perhaps matching TRBD2 (5 bases). Per germline, CDR1 SGHRS and CDR2 YFSETQ. V dropped 4 bases and J dropped 4 bases, with 16 bases sitting between them. This CDR3 contains 15 residues. Here the CDR3 DNA reads TGCGCCAGCAGCCCACTGACACCAGCGGCAGATACGCAGTATTTT. Translation: CASSPLTPAADTQYF.

This clonotype was counted only a few times. The chain links TRBV4-1 to TRBJ1-4, with D unresolved. The CDR3 is 14 residues long. Trimming took off 3 bases at V and 3 bases at J, with 8 bases between the two ends. Germline CDR1 and CDR2: MGHRA and YSYEKL. The CDR3 bases are TGCGCCAGCAGCCATGAGGGTCCTAATGAAAAACTGTTTTTT. As protein: CASSHEGPNEKLFF.

There are a few counts of this clonotype. The chain recombines TRBV3-1 with TRBJ2-7; D call uncertain. Germline CDR1 and CDR2: LGHDT and YNNKEL (reference sequence). Trimming removed 0 bases at V and 4 bases at J, with 7 bases between. The CDR3 sequence is 13 residues long. Written as DNA, the CDR3 is TGTGCCAGCAGCCAAGATTGGCATTACGAGCAGTACTTC. Its protein product is CASSQDWHYEQYF.

J is TRBJ1-2 and V is TRBV28; unclear D gene. The length of the CDR3 is 14 residues. The V end was cut by 3 bases, the J end by 7 bases, with 15 bases between. Germline V gene sequence: CDR1 MDHEN, CDR2 SYDVKM. The CDR3 sequence: CASSFVNKGGGYTF. CDR3 sequence (DNA): TGTGCCAGCAGTTTCGTTAACAAGGGAGGTGGCTACACCTTC.

The V gene is TRBV27, the J gene TRBJ2-7, with 9 bases lining up with TRBD2. The J segment lost 2 bases and the V segment lost 0 bases, leaving 2 bases of the junction unmatched. Looked up from germline, CDR1 is MNHEY and CDR2 is SMNVEV (reference sequence). The CDR3 sequence is 15 residues long. The DNA for the CDR3 is TGTGCCAGCAGTTTATCTTCTAGCGGGACCTACGAGCAGTACTTC. It codes for CASSLSSSGTYEQYF.

The J gene is TRBJ1-1, the V gene TRBV7-9; D may be TRBD1 (5 bases). The CDR3 runs 13 residues. Per germline, CDR1 SEHNR and CDR2 FQNEAQ (reference sequence). V lost 3 bases and J 10 bases, leaving 15 bases between the germline ends. CDR3 in amino acids: CASSLGLELLAFF. CDR3 DNA: TGTGCCAGCAGCTTGGGGCTGGAACTCTTAGCTTTCTTT.

The chain recombines TRBV3-1 with TRBJ1-1; D is perhaps TRBD1 (6 bases). CDR1 and CDR2 (germline): LGHDT, YNNKEL (reference sequence). The CDR3 contains 15 residues. Trimming removed 4 bases from V and 0 bases from J, with 12 bases in between. The CDR3 is CASSPRTALNTEAFF. The CDR3 nucleotides are TGTGCCAGCAGCCCTAGGACAGCCTTGAACACTGAAGCTTTCTTT.

A few counts support this clonotype. J is TRBJ1-6 and V is TRBV20-1; 7 positions agree with TRBD1. V shed 3 bases, J shed 7 bases, and the junction held 3 bases outside the gene matches. Germline loops: CDR1 DFQATT, CDR2 SNEGSKA (reference sequence). The CDR3 runs to 13 residues. DNA for the CDR3: TGCAGTGCTAGCGGGACAGAGAATTCACCCCTCCACTTT. Translation gives CSASGTENSPLHF.

This clonotype was found a few times. The chain joins TRBV7-9 to TRBJ2-7; perhaps TRBD2 as D (6 bases). Between the trimmed V and J ends, which lost 0 bases and 6 bases, there was a span of 12 bases. Per germline, CDR1 SEHNR and CDR2 FQNEAQ (reference sequence). The CDR3 runs 14 residues. This CDR3 is CASSLARGRLEQYF. Written as DNA, the CDR3 is TGTGCCAGCAGCTTAGCGCGGGGCCGCCTCGAGCAGTACTTC.

The CDR3 region is CASSSGRQGVYTEAFF. CDR3 in DNA: TGTGCCAGCAGCTCGGGCCGACAGGGGGTTTACACTGAAGCTTTCTTT. The chain couples TRBV5-5 to TRBJ1-1; 9 bases are shared with TRBD1. The J segment lost 3 bases and the V segment lost 3 bases, leaving 9 bases of the junction unmatched. The CDR3 is 16 residues long. Germline V gene lookup returns CDR1 SGHKS and CDR2 YYEKEE (reference sequence).